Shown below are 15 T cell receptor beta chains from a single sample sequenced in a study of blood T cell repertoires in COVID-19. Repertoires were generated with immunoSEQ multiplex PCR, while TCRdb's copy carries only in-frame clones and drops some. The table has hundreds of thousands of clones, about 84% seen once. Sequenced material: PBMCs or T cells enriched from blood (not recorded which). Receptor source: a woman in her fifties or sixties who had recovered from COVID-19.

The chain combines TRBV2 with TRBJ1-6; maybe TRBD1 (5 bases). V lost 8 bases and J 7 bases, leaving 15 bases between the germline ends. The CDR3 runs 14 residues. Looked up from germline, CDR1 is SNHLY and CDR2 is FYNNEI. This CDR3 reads CASAPLGGNSPLHF. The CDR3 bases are TGTGCCAGCGCCCCTCTCGGGGGGAATTCACCCCTCCACTTT.

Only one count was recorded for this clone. The CDR3: CASSQIRTARGEQFF. The CDR3 DNA reads TGTGCCAGTAGCCAAATCCGGACGGCACGGGGTGAGCAGTTCTTC. This sequence joins TRBV19 and TRBJ2-1, with D possibly TRBD2 on 5 matching bases. The CDR3 runs 15 residues. V gave up 6 bases and J gave up 9 bases, with 21 bases separating them. CDR1 and CDR2 (germline): LNHDA, SQIVND (reference sequence).

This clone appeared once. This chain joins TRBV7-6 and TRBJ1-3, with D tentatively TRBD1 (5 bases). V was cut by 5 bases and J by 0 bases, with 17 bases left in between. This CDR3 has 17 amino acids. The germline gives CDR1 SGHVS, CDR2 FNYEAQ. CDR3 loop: CASSQRSKTGSGNTIYF. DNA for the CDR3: TGTGCCAGCAGCCAGAGGAGTAAAACAGGCTCTGGAAACACCATATATTTT. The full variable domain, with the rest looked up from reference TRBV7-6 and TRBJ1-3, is GAGVSQSPRYKVTKRGQDVALRCDPISGHVSLYWYRQALGQGPEFLTYFNYEAQQDKSGLPNDRFSAERPEGSISTLTIQRTEQRDSAMYRCASSQRSKTGSGNTIYFGEGSWLTVV.

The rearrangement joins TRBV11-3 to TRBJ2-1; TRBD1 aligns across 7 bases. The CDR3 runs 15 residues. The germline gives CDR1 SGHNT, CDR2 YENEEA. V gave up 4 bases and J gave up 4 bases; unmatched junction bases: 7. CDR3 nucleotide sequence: TGTGCCAGCAGCTCACCCCCGGGACAGTACAATGAGCAGTTCTTC. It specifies CASSSPPGQYNEQFF.

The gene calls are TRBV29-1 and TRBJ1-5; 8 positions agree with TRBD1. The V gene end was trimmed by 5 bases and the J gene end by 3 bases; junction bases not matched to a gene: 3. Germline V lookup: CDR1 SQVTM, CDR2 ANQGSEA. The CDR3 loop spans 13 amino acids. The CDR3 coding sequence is TGCAGCGTTAACAGGGGGGACAATCAGCCCCAGCATTTT. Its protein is CSVNRGDNQPQHF.

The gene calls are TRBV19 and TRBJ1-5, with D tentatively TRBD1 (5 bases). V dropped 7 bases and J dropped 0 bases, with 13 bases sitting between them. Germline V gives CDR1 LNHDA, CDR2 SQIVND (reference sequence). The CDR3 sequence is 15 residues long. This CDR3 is CASTGGVNSNQPQHF. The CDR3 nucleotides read TGTGCCAGTACCGGGGGGGTCAATAGCAATCAGCCCCAGCATTTT.

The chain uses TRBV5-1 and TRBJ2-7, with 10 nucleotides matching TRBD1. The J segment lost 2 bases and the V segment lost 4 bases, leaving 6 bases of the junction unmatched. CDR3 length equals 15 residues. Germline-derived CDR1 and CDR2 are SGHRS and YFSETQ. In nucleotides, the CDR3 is TGCGCCAGCAGCCCGACAGGGGGCTCCCCCTACGAGCAGTACTTC. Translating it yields CASSPTGGSPYEQYF. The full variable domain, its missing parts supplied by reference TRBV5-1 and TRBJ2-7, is KAGVTQTPRYLIKTRGQQVTLSCSPISGHRSVSWYQQTPGQGLQFLFEYFSETQRNKGNFPGRFSGRQFSNSRSEMNVSTLELGDSALYLCASSPTGGSPYEQYFGPGTRLTVT.

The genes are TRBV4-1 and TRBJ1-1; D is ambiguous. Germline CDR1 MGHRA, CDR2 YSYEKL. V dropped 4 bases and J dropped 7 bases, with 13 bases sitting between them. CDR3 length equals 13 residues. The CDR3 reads CASSRGLRLEAFF. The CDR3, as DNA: TGCGCCAGCAGCCGTGGACTGCGACTTGAAGCTTTCTTT.

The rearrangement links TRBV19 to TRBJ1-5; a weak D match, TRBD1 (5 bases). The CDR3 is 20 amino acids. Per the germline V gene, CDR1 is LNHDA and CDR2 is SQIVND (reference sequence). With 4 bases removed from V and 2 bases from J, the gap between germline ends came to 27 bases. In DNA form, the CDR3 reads TGTGCCAGTAGTACTAAAGACCCACAAGGGGTGGATTTACGCAATCAGCCCCAGCATTTT. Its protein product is CASSTKDPQGVDLRNQPQHF.

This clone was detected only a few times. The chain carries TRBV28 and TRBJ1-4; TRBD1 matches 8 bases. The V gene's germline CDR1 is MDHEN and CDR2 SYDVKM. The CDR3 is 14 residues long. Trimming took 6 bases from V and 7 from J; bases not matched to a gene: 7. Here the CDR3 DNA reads TGTGCCAGCAGGCGAACAGGGGGTGGTGAAAAACTGTTTTTT. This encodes CASRRTGGGEKLFF.

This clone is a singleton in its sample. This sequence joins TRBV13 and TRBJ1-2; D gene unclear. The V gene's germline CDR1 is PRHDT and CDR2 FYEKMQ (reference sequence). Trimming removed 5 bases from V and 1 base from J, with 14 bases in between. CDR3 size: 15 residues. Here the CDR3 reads CASSRRGGINYGYTF. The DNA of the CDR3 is TGTGCCAGCAGCCGCCGGGGAGGGATTAACTATGGCTACACCTTC.

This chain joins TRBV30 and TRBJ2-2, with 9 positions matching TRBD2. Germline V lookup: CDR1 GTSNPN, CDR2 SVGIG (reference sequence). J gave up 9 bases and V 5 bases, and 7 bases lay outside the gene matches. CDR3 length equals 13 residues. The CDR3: CAWAGLANRELFF. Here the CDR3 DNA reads TGTGCCTGGGCGGGACTAGCTAACAGGGAGCTGTTTTTT.

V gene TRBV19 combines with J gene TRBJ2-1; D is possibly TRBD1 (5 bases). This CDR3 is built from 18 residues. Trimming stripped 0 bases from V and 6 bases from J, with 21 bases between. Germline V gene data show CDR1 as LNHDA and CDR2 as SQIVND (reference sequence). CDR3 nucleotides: TGTGCCAGTAGTATAGAAATTGGGCCAGGGTGGGTTAGCAATGAGCAGTTCTTC. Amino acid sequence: CASSIEIGPGWVSNEQFF.

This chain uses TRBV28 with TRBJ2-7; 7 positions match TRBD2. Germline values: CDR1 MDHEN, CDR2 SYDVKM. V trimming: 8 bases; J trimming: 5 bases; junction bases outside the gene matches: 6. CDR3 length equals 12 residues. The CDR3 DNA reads TGTGCCAGCCGACGGGGGGAGCACGAGCAGTACTTC. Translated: CASRRGEHEQYF.

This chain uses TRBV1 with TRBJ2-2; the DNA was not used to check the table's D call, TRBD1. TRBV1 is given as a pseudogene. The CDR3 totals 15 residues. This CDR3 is CTSGVKGARAGELFF. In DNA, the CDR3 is TGCACCAGCGGCGTAAAGGGGGCTAGGGCCGGGGAGCTGTTTTTT.